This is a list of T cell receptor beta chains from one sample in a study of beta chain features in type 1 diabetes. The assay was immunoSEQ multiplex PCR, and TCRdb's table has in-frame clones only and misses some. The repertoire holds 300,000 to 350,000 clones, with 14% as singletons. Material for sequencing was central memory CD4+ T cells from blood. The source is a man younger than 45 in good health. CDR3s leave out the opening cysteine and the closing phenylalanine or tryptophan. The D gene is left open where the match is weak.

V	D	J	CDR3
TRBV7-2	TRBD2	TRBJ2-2	ASSLAGGSGGARTGELF
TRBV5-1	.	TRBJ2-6	ASSPSVAGANVLT
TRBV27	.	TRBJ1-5	ASSLVSQSAQH
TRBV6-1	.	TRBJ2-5	ASSDVTQY
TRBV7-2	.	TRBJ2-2	ASSPRAAGELF
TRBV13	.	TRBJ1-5	ASSYSNQPQH
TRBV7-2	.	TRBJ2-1	ASSSDSTSEQF
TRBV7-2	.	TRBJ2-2	ASSPGGRGNTGELF
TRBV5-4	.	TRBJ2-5	ASRRGETQY
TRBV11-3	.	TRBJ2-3	ASSSGASTDTQY
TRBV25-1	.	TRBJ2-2	ASRGQYLGELF
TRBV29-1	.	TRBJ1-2	SVRGRGDGYT
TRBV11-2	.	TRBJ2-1	ASSLEGTDYNEQF
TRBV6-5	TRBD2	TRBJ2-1	ASSYGGRALNEQF
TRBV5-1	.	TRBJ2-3	ASSLGGARTDTQY
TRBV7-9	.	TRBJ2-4	ASSFFRDSENIQY
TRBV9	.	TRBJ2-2	ASSPGASNTGELF
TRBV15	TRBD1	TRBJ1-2	ATSPVGQGSNYGYT
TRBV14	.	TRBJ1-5	ASSQDPPDLTGQPQH
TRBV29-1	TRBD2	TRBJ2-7	SVGSGGGSYEQY
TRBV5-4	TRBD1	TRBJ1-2	ASSRGQEEYGYT
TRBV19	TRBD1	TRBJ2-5	ASSRGTGSPETQY
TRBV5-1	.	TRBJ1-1	ASSLAAVGGGEAF
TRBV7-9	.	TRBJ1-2	ASSPAQATGGCT
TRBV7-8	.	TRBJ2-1	ASSETGTGLYEQF
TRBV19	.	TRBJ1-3	ASSIDTWSVSNTIY
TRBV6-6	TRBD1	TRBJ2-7	ASRPRGTGPSYEQY
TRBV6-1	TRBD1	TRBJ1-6	ASSQDRGKSPLH
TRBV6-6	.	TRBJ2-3	ASSLGLMTQY
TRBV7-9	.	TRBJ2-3	ASSFTGTDTQY
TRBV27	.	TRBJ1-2	ASKTANYGYT
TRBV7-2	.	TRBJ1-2	ASSLRIGQNYGYT
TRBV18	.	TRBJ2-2	ASSPQYTGELF
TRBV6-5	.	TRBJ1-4	ASSYDREKLF
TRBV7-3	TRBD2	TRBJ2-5	ASSLTDGRVPETQY